This paragraph covers one TCR beta chain sequence. Its antigen is not known. The data are from a study of T cell responses to AZD1222 COVID-19 vaccine. Turning to the study itself: Second-dose intervals of approximately 4 or approximately 12 weeks were pooled. General study points: Repertoires in all cases were sampled only once the peak T cell response had passed.

This table comes from immunoSEQ multiplex PCR, and its TCRdb copy is limited to in-frame clones, with some not included. This repertoire shows 150,000 to 200,000 clones, roughly 92% found once; its top ten account for about 0.6%. Trimming removed 8 bases at V and 0 bases at J, with 14 bases between. Germline loops: CDR1 LNHDA, CDR2 SQIVND (reference sequence). The CDR3 has 15 residues. This chain uses TRBV19 with TRBJ2-1, with D possibly being TRBD2 (6 bases). The sequence was collected from an adult in good health. The source was peripheral blood, collected on day 0 of AZD1222 vaccination. CDR3 in amino acids: CASRTAGSSYNEQFF. As DNA, the CDR3 is TGTGCCAGTCGTACAGCGGGCAGCTCCTACAATGAGCAGTTCTTC.